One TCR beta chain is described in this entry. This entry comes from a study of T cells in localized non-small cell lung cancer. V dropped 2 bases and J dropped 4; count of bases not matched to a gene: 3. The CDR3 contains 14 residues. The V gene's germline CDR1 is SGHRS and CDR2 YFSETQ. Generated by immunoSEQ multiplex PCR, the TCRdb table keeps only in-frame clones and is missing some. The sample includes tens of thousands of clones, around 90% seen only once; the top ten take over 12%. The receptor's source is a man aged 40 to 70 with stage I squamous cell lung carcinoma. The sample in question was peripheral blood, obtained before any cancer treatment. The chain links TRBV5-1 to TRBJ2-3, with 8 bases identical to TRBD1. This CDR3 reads CASSFGQGADTQYF. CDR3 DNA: TGCGCCAGCAGCTTCGGACAGGGCGCAGATACGCAGTATTTT.